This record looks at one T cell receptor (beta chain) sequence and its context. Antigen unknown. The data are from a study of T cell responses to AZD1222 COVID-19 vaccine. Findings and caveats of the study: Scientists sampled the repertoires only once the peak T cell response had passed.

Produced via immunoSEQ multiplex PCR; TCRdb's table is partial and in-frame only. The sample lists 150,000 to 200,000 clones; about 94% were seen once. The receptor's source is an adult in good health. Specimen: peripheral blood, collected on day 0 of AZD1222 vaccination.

This CDR3 is CASRQGSHGYTF. CDR3 in DNA: TGTGCCAGCCGCCAGGGAAGCCATGGCTACACCTTC. The rearrangement uses TRBV28 and TRBJ1-2, with D possibly TRBD1 on 5 matching bases. Germline values: CDR1 MDHEN, CDR2 SYDVKM. The CDR3 runs 12 residues. V dropped 8 bases and J dropped 6 bases, with 13 bases sitting between them.